This T cell receptor (beta chain) was identified in a study of blood T cell repertoires in COVID-19. Study background: Material from acute and convalescent COVID-19 was sourced from the United States, Italy and Spain. T cells, B-cell-depleted T cells, or PBMCs provided the cDNA or gDNA that served as material.

Per the authors' pipeline: Reference gene primers were amplified, and this amplification served to estimate nucleated cell counts. Only in-frame clones appear in the TCRdb table, and some are missing; sequencing was by immunoSEQ multiplex PCR. V and J calls and clone size are copied from that table; D and trimming were computed from the DNA. The sample carries approximately 70,000 clones, 80% to 95% recorded once. CDR1 is MDHEN and CDR2 is SYDVKM in the germline V gene. The CDR3 covers 12 residues. Trimming removed 2 bases from V and 6 bases from J, with 8 bases in between. Sample: peripheral blood. The receptor was isolated from a woman in her sixties or seventies with active COVID-19. The J gene is TRBJ2-7, the V gene TRBV28, with no clear D. As DNA, the CDR3 is TGTGCCAGCAGTTTACGGGTCGGCGAGCAGTACTTC. Protein: CASSLRVGEQYF.